A selection of T cell receptor beta chains follows, all from one sample in a study of blood T cell repertoires in COVID-19. The assay was immunoSEQ multiplex PCR, and TCRdb's table has in-frame clones only and misses some. The sample carries 150,000 to 200,000 clones, 80% to 90% recorded once. The source material was PBMCs or T cells enriched from blood (not recorded which). These receptors came from a man aged 45 to 65 who had recovered from COVID-19. Each CDR3 is given with its conserved first and last residue. A D gene is named only where the DNA matches it firmly. The size field is filled for only some rows; it gives once, few, many or a size class.

TRBJ2-5 | . | once | TRBV14 | TGTGCCAGCAGCCAACGGACTCTTGGAGGGACCCAGTACTTC | CASSQRTLGGTQYF
TRBJ2-2 | . | . | TRBV28 | TGTGCCAGCAGTTTTCCCAGGGGAACCGGGGAGCTGTTTTTT | CASSFPRGTGELFF
TRBJ2-7 | . | . | TRBV29-1 | TGCAGCGTCGTACAGGGATACGAGCAGTACTTC | CSVVQGYEQYF
TRBJ1-6 | . | . | TRBV7-3 | TGTGCCAGCAGCTTAGGTTACACAAATAATTCACCCCTCCACTTT | CASSLGYTNNSPLHF
TRBJ1-6 | . | . | TRBV5-6 | TGTGCCAGCAGGGCAGTGGGGAGCTCCTATAATTCACCCCTCCACTTT | CASRAVGSSYNSPLHF
TRBJ1-1 | . | . | TRBV5-1 | TGCGCCAGCAGCTTGGCCATAGGCAGGGGGAACACTGAAGCTTTCTTT | CASSLAIGRGNTEAFF
TRBJ1-2 | . | . | TRBV19 | TGTGCCAGTAGAAGACCAAGGACGGGGAACTATGGCTACACCTTC | CASRRPRTGNYGYTF
TRBJ1-2 | TRBD1 | . | TRBV5-1 | TGCGCCAGCAGCCTGACAGGGGTCTATGGCTACACCTTC | CASSLTGVYGYTF
TRBJ2-5 | TRBD2 | . | TRBV19 | TGTGCCAGTAGGGAGACTAGCGGGGGGGGTGAGACCCAGTACTTC | CASRETSGGGETQYF
TRBJ2-7 | . | . | TRBV11-2 | TGTGCCAGCAGATCACCGGGACAGGGGGCTACTAGCGGGGGATTACAGTACTTC | CASRSPGQGATSGGLQYF
TRBJ2-3 | TRBD2 | . | TRBV19 | TGTGCCAGTAGTATGGGTGGACTAGCGTTCTTAGATACGCAGTATTTT | CASSMGGLAFLDTQYF
TRBJ1-1 | . | . | TRBV28 | TGTGCCAGCAGTTTAGTCGTGGGAGGCACTGAAGCTTTCTTT | CASSLVVGGTEAFF
TRBJ1-3 | . | few | TRBV5-1 | TGCGCCAGCAGCTTGGCTCCCGGATCCGCATCGGGTGATGGAAACACCATATATTTT | CASSLAPGSASGDGNTIYF
TRBJ1-1 | . | once | TRBV7-3 | TGTGCCAGCAGCTTAAGACGGAGTACCATGAACACTGAAGCTTTCTTT | CASSLRRSTMNTEAFF
TRBJ1-2 | . | . | TRBV29-1 | TGCAGCGTTGATACGGGTAACTATGGCTACACCTTC | CSVDTGNYGYTF